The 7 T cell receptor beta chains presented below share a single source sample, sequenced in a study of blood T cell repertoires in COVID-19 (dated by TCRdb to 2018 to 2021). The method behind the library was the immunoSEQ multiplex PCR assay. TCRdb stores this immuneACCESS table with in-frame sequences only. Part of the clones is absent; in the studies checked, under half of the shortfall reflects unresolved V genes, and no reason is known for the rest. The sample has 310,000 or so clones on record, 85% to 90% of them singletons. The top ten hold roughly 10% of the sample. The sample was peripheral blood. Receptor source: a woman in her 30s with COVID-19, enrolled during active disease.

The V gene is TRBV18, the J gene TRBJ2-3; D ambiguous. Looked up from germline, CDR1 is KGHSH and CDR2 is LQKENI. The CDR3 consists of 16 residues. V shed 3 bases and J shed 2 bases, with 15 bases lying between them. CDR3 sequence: CASSPFGLRDTDTQYF. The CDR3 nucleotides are TGTGCCAGCTCACCCTTCGGTCTTAGAGACACAGATACGCAGTATTTT.

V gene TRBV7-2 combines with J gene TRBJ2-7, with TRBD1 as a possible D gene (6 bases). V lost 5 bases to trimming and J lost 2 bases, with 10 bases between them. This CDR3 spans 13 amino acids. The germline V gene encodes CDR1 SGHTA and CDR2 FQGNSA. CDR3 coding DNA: TGTGCCAGCAGCATACAGGGAACCTACGAGCAGTACTTC. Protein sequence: CASSIQGTYEQYF.

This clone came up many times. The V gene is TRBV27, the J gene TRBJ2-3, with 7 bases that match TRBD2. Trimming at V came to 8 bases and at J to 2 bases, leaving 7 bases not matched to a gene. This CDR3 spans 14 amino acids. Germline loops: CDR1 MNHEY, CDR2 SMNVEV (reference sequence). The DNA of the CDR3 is TGTGCCAGCCGGGGGGTAGCGGCCACAGATACGCAGTATTTT. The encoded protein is CASRGVAATDTQYF.

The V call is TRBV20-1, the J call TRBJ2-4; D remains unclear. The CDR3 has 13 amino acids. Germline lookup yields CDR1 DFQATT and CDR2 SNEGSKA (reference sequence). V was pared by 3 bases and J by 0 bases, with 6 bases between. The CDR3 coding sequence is TGCAGTGCTAGTACATTAGCCAAAAACATTCAGTACTTC. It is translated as CSASTLAKNIQYF.

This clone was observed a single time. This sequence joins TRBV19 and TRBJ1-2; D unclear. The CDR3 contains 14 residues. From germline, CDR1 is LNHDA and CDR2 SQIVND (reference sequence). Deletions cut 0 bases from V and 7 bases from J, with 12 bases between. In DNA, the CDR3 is TGTGCCAGTAGTATAGATCGGGAACGGTCTGGCTACACCTTC. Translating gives CASSIDRERSGYTF. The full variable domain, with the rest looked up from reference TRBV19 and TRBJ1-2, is DGGITQSPKYLFRKEGQNVTLSCEQNLNHDAMYWYRQDPGQGLRLIYYSQIVNDFQKGDIAEGYSVSREKKESFPLTVTSAQKNPTAFYLCASSIDRERSGYTFGSGTRLTVV.

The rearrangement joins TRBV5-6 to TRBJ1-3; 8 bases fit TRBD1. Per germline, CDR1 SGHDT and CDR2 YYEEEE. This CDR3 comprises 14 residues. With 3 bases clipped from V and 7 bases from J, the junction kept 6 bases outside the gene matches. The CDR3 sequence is CASSSRDRRNTIYF. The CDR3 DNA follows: TGTGCCAGCAGCTCCAGGGACAGGAGGAACACCATATATTTT.

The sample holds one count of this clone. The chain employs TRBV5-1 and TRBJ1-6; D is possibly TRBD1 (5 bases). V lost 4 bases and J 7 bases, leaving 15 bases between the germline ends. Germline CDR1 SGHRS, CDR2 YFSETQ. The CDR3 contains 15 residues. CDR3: CASSRGEGGNSPLHF. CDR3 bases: TGCGCCAGCAGCCGAGGGGAGGGTGGGAATTCACCCCTCCACTTT.